Listed below are T cell receptor beta chains from one sample, sequenced in a study of T cells in Graves' hyperthyroidism and ophthalmopathy. TCRdb re-called the multiplex PCR reads through MiXCR, storing one row per CDR3 protein. The sample has a few hundred thousand distinct CDR3 sequences; around a sixth are singletons. Sequenced input: blood. Receptors were obtained from a woman under 30 with Graves' hyperthyroidism that later progressed to Graves' ophthalmopathy. Each CDR3 is given with its conserved first and last residue. A D gene is named only where the DNA matches it firmly. A clone size is listed for some rows: how often the clone was seen (once, few, many), or a class if it is expanded.

abundance: many; d_gene: -; v_gene: TRBV6-1; j_gene: TRBJ1-1; CDR3aa: CASSENRGVQMNTEAFF; CDR3nt: TGTGCCAGCAGTGAAAATAGGGGGGTACAAATGAACACTGAAGCTTTCTTT
abundance: many; d_gene: TRBD1; v_gene: TRBV3-1; j_gene: TRBJ1-2; CDR3aa: CASSQRQGAAGYTF; CDR3nt: TGTGCCAGCAGCCAACGACAGGGGGCGGCTGGCTACACCTTC
abundance: -; d_gene: -; v_gene: TRBV5-1; j_gene: TRBJ2-6; CDR3aa: CASNLDRISGANVLTF; CDR3nt: TGCGCCAGCAACTTGGACCGGATCTCTGGGGCCAACGTCCTGACTTTC
abundance: -; d_gene: -; v_gene: TRBV29-1; j_gene: TRBJ1-4; CDR3aa: CSVVLNEKLFF; CDR3nt: TGCAGCGTTGTCCTAAATGAAAAACTGTTTTTT
abundance: -; d_gene: -; v_gene: TRBV28; j_gene: TRBJ2-3; CDR3aa: CAIRAGWGDTQYF; CDR3nt: TGTGCCATACGCGCAGGGTGGGGAGATACGCAGTATTTT
abundance: -; d_gene: -; v_gene: TRBV3-1; j_gene: TRBJ1-1; CDR3aa: CASSQAVGALRAEAFF; CDR3nt: TGTGCCAGCAGCCAAGCGGTCGGAGCTCTGAGGGCTGAAGCTTTCTTT
abundance: many; d_gene: -; v_gene: TRBV27; j_gene: TRBJ1-1; CDR3aa: CASSLTGGTVSFF; CDR3nt: TGTGCCAGCAGTTTAACAGGAGGGACGGTCTCTTTCTTT
abundance: many; d_gene: TRBD2; v_gene: TRBV3-1; j_gene: TRBJ2-1; CDR3aa: CASSQGVPYGTSGYNEQFF; CDR3nt: TGTGCCAGCAGCCAGGGGGTCCCTTACGGGACTAGCGGATACAATGAGCAGTTCTTC
abundance: few; d_gene: -; v_gene: TRBV19; j_gene: TRBJ1-2; CDR3aa: CASSIPTELNYGYTF; CDR3nt: TGTGCCAGTAGTATACCCACAGAACTTAACTATGGCTACACCTTC
abundance: many; d_gene: -; v_gene: TRBV28; j_gene: TRBJ1-1; CDR3aa: CASSLAQSLEAFF; CDR3nt: TGTGCCAGCAGTTTGGCGCAGAGCCTTGAAGCTTTCTTT
abundance: many; d_gene: -; v_gene: TRBV28; j_gene: TRBJ2-1; CDR3aa: CASSAELTESSYNEQFF; CDR3nt: TGTGCCAGCAGTGCCGAGTTGACAGAGAGCTCCTACAATGAGCAGTTCTTC
abundance: -; d_gene: TRBD1; v_gene: TRBV30; j_gene: TRBJ2-7; CDR3aa: CAWSPPQGAPPEQYF; CDR3nt: TGTGCCTGGAGTCCTCCCCAGGGGGCCCCTCCTGAGCAGTACTTC
abundance: many; d_gene: TRBD2; v_gene: TRBV27; j_gene: TRBJ2-1; CDR3aa: CASSLSRLAGIYEQFF; CDR3nt: TGTGCCAGCAGTTTATCGAGGCTAGCGGGAATCTATGAGCAGTTCTTC
abundance: -; d_gene: -; v_gene: TRBV7-2; j_gene: TRBJ2-2; CDR3aa: CASSLVRLGELFF; CDR3nt: TGTGCCAGCAGCTTAGTTAGATTGGGGGAGCTGTTTTTT
abundance: few; d_gene: TRBD2; v_gene: TRBV29-1; j_gene: TRBJ2-7; CDR3aa: CSVELTSGTYEQYF; CDR3nt: TGCAGCGTTGAATTAACTAGCGGGACATACGAGCAGTACTTC
abundance: -; d_gene: -; v_gene: TRBV4-3; j_gene: TRBJ2-7; CDR3aa: CASSPGQRSSVHGQYF; CDR3nt: TGCGCCAGCAGCCCCGGACAGAGATCTAGCGTCCACGGGCAGTACTTC
abundance: many; d_gene: TRBD1; v_gene: TRBV5-1; j_gene: TRBJ2-3; CDR3aa: CASSAGQGADTQYF; CDR3nt: TGCGCCAGCAGCGCCGGACAGGGGGCAGATACGCAGTATTTT
abundance: many; d_gene: -; v_gene: TRBV11-2; j_gene: TRBJ1-2; CDR3aa: CASSAIRGVWGYTF; CDR3nt: TGTGCCAGCAGCGCAATTCGGGGGGTGTGGGGCTACACCTTC
abundance: many; d_gene: -; v_gene: TRBV13; j_gene: TRBJ2-3; CDR3aa: CASSLTEGGTDTQYF; CDR3nt: TGTGCCAGCAGCTTAACGGAGGGGGGAACAGATACGCAGTATTTT
abundance: many; d_gene: -; v_gene: TRBV9; j_gene: TRBJ2-7; CDR3aa: CASSATATYEQYF; CDR3nt: TGTGCCAGCAGCGCGACTGCCACCTACGAGCAGTACTTC